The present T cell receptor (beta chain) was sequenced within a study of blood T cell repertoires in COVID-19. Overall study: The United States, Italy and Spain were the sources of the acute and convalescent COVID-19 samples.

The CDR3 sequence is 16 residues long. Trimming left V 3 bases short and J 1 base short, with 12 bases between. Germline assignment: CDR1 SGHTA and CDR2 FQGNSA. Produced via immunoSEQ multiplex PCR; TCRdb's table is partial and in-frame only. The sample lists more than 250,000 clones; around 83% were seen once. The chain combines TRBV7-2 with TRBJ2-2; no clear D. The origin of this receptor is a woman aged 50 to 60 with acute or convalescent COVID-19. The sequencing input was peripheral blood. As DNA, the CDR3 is TGTGCCAGCAGCTTTCATAGTCGCCTGAACACCGGGGAGCTGTTTTTT. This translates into CASSFHSRLNTGELFF.